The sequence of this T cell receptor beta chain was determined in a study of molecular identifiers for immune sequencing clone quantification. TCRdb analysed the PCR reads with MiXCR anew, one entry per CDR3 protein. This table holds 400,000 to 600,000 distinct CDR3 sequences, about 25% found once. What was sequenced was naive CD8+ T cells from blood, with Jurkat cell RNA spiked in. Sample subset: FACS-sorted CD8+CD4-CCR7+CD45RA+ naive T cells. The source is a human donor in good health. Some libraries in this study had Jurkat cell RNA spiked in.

CDR3 in DNA: TGTGCCAGCTCACGGACTAGCGGGGGCGGGGAGCAGGAGCAGTACTTC. Translating it yields CASSRTSGGGEQEQYF. The chain couples TRBV18 to TRBJ2-7; 13 bases agree with TRBD2. The junction had 10 bases not matched to a gene; V was cut back by 4 bases and J by 7 bases. CDR3 length: 16 amino acids. The germline V gene has CDR1 KGHSH and CDR2 LQKENI. Full variable domain (rest looked up from reference TRBV18 and TRBJ2-7): NAGVMQNPRHLVRRRGQEARLRCSPMKGHSHVYWYRQLPEEGLKFMVYLQKENIIDESGMPKERFSAEFPKEGPSILRIQQVVRGDSAAYFCASSRTSGGGEQEQYFGPGTRLTVT.